The present entry profiles one T cell receptor (beta chain) with its context. The clone's antigen remains unknown. There are no base qualities to consult, and no much larger clone falls within one base. The cohort consisted of fewer than 700 healthy bone marrow donors. At the time of sampling, every cohort member was nominally healthy, though immune exposures that went unrecorded were likely present. The donor tested CMV seronegative and was one of the 352 seronegative cohort members. A peripheral blood sample was collected from each donor, and TCR beta sequencing was performed on peripheral blood mononuclear cells. The Qiagen DNeasy Blood Extraction Kit was used to extract genomic DNA from the blood cell samples. The sample comes from a study of cytomegalovirus exposure and HLA in healthy donors (dated by TCRdb to the late 2010s). For the wider study: According to an earlier analysis of around 600 of the donors, 150 million to 200 million T cells yielded over 90 million unique TCR beta sequences and approximately 300 Gb of sequence data. Approximately 300 gigabases of sequencing data and 75 million to 85 million unique TCR sequences made up an early release that covered 500 to 650 HLA-typed donors. Of the approximately 370 genotyped donors, 65% to 90% were placed in the genetic ancestry cluster associated with self-reported Caucasian donors. The study was designed to test whether signatures of past pathogen exposure could be identified by cataloging public T cell receptors. The study used immunosequencing to profile the T cell repertoires of 666 subjects and linked those repertoires to cytomegalovirus serostatus. Besides the first cohort of roughly 640 subjects, a separate validation cohort made up of 120 different subjects was used. High-throughput TCR immunosequencing, statistical association of individual TCRs with disease status, and machine learning were combined to predict cytomegalovirus infection status. To study patterns of TCR occurrence, a later analysis re-analyzed previously published TCR beta repertoires from several hundred donors and added high-resolution HLA genotyping. The later analysis used no new phenotypic data to find candidate immune exposures, relying instead on TCR beta sequences and their occurrence across donors. In an earlier analysis of 500 to 650 of the donors, high-throughput TCR beta sequencing was used to judge whether each TCR beta V gene segment behaved as functional or pseudogenic. Donor age, sex, ethnicity and CMV serostatus were compiled together with the repertoire data. Genome-wide SNP genotypes for about three fifths of the roughly 670 donors were used in a later genetic analysis, which treated that subset as a discovery cohort. All discovery cohort repertoires had been generated using a single sequencing platform. HLA typing included class I and class II loci at four-digit resolution. Typing coverage differed by locus: A, B, C, DRB1 and DQB1 were typed in roughly 620-640 donors, DQA1 in about 510, DPA1 in some 600, and DPB1 in just under 480. Four or five DR-DQ haplotypes were handled as single units for association and clustering, since linkage in the cohort was strong. Among 398 genotyped donors of the cohort, an average of around 240,000 unique TCR beta nucleotide sequences were sequenced per donor, around 20% of them non-productive. Results the study describes overall, beyond this receptor: A later analysis reported that several top co-occurrence clusters appeared linked to parvovirus B19, influenza, CMV and Epstein-Barr virus. Immune exposure information for the cohort was limited to CMV serostatus. In a later analysis, TCR association rates were found to vary across HLA loci, with the most associated TCRs seen for DRB1 alleles and the fewest for HLA-C alleles. Compared with the approximately 700-donor mean, donors in an Asian-associated ancestry cluster had fewer N-insertions in productive TCRs, according to a later genetic analysis. A group of highly shared sequence variants was considered likely to be a technical artifact of the sequencing pipeline. Assigning TCR associations to individual alleles was difficult when HLA alleles, especially DR and DQ, strongly co-occurred. In an earlier analysis of 587 of the donors, most TCR beta V segments appeared in productive rearrangements about 87% or about 30% of the time, broadly matching IMGT annotations. Across donors, most TCR sequences were observed very rarely, whereas some public TCRs were present in many individuals. A further reported finding was that TCR beta sequences accurately predicted the HLA-A and HLA-B alleles for most subjects in the first cohort. The study gave a list of under 200 TCR beta chains associated with cytomegalovirus. Correlated functional status among segregating V segments might reflect linkage disequilibrium, but an unknown experimental factor could not be ruled out. Because some donors lacked HLA typing at each locus, the association tests relied only on the typed subset. The cohort was sequenced for TCR beta chains only, and without alpha or paired-chain data the features that could be detected were limited. The classifier was reported to diagnose cytomegalovirus status with high specificity and sensitivity in both the original cohort and the validation cohort. A later genetic analysis associated a missense DCLRE1C variant with V-gene and J-gene trimming of TCR beta chains, and an independent cohort replicated the association. A few of the identified cytomegalovirus-associated TCR beta chains were confirmed in vitro to be specific for cytomegalovirus antigens. Because the 87-base-pair reads could not distinguish some IMGT-functional V segments, including TRBV6-2 and TRBV6-3, those segments were excluded. Compared with equally common non-associated chains, HLA-associated TCR beta chains in a later analysis were more clonally expanded and had lower generation probabilities. According to a later analysis, most CMV-associated TCR beta chains appeared to be HLA-restricted, and the HLA associations seemed to be driven largely by CMV exposure. According to the authors, the approach could potentially be generalized to other disease states and immunological phenotypes. Because counts were too low, under 20 rarely observed V segments, including chromosome 9 orphons, were left out of the earlier analysis of approximately 580 of the donors. Roughly uniform sequencing depth across donors was assumed in presence/absence analyses, although this assumption may not hold. Specific HLA alleles were associated with 15,000 to 20,000 TCR beta sequences at a false discovery rate of 0.05 in a later analysis.

Measured from the cysteine to the phenylalanine, the CDR3 is 12 residues long. CDR3 DNA is the only sequence kept; it has 36 bases, read in frame from the first base. The germline ends are 13 bases apart after V is trimmed by 4 bases and J by 11 bases. Based on the germline V gene (reference sequence), the CDR1 and CDR2 sequences are LNHNV and YYDKDF. Preparation of the library involved the immunoSEQ multiplex PCR assay. The multiplex PCR relied on a mix of 60 forward primers for TCR Vbeta segments and 13 reverse primers for TCR Jbeta segments. Amplification of the CDR3 region of rearranged TCR beta genes was performed with a multiplex PCR assay on genomic DNA. The Illumina HiSeq System was used to sequence the amplified TCR beta libraries as 87-base-pair reads. As for the original processing: A later analysis tallied around 87 million unique TCR beta chains across the 610 or so repertoires, and about 12 million of those chains were shared by two or more donors. To remove PCR and sequencing errors, raw reads were error-corrected and collapsed into unique sequences using a nearest-neighbor algorithm that merged closely related sequences. CDR3 sequences were aligned to IMGT reference sequences to assign V, D and J gene segments. For a sequence to be retained, a match of at least six nucleotides was required to both a V gene segment and a J gene segment. Rearrangements were classified as productive when the CDR3 lacked stop codons and remained in frame with V and J, and all other rearrangements were classified as non-productive. CDR3 was defined according to IMGT convention as the region running from the second conserved V-encoded cysteine to the conserved J-encoded phenylalanine. Sequences without an unambiguous match to a single V gene segment were excluded from the earlier analysis of 500 to 700 of the donors. An earlier analysis of 587 of the donors called V segments functional above 56.7% productive rearrangements and segregating when the between-donor standard deviation exceeded 5%. A statistical classification framework was built for diagnosing cytomegalovirus status from the catalog of TCR beta chain sequences. In a later analysis, V and J genes were assigned by comparing TCR nucleotide sequences against IMGT/GENE-DB human TR gene sequences. Using the TCRdist pipeline, a later analysis assigned CDR3 sequences along with most-parsimonious VDJ recombination scenarios. In a later analysis, each TCR beta chain was defined by its CDR3 amino acid sequence together with its V-gene family, and reads lacking a unique V-gene family were excluded. A later analysis removed 450 to 600 highly shared, low-generation-probability nucleotide sequences to deal with suspected cross-contamination and a sequencing artifact. A later analysis calculated a clonal expansion index for each public chain from normalized within-repertoire ranks of inferred template counts. A later analysis computed generation probabilities with a VDJ recombination model fitted to out-of-frame rearrangements, and checked the results against IGoR. In a later analysis, TCR-TCR, TCR-HLA and TCR-CMV co-occurrence was scored with hypergeometric tests, and a repertoire-size bias correction was applied to TCR pairs. In a later analysis, false discovery rates were estimated by permuting HLA or CMV assignments 20 times. In a later analysis, co-occurring TCRs were grouped using DBSCAN, and TCRdist sequence similarity was added for clustering within HLA-allele-positive subsets. Repertoires with fewer than 30,000 or more than 120,000 public chains, plus five repertoires with anomalous nucleotide sharing, were excluded from co-occurrence clustering. This is the immuneACCESS table as TCRdb keeps it, with only in-frame sequences that have V and J called. A part of the clones is gone; compared with another copy, unresolved V genes explain less than half, and the rest is unexplained. Clone size and the V and J calls come from that table; the DNA yielded D and trimming. The sample table contains 130,000 or so clones; only one count was recorded for around 74% of them. 3.1% of the sample comes from the top ten.

The origin of this receptor is a man aged 25 to 45 in good health and CMV-seronegative. The sequence is built from TRBV15 and TRBJ2-3; tentative D gene TRBD1, with 6 bases matching. The sequencing input was PBMCs. This receptor has the CDR3 CATSMAGDLQYF. The sequence in DNA is TGTGCCACCAGCATGGCAGGGGATCTGCAGTATTTT.